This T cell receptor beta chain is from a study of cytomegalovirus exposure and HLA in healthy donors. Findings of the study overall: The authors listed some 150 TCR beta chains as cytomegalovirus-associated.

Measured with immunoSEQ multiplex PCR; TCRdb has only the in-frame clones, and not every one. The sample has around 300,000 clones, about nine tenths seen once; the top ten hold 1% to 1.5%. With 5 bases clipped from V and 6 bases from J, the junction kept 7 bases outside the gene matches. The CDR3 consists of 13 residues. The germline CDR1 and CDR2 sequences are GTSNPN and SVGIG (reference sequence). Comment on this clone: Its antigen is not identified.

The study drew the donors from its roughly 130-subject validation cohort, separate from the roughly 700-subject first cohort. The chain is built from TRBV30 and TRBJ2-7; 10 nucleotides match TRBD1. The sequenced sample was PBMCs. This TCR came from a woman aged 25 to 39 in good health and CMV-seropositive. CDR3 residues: CAWGEGQGLEQYF. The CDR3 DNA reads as TGTGCCTGGGGGGAGGGACAGGGGCTCGAGCAGTACTTC.